This T cell receptor beta chain was profiled in a study of shared clonotypes between healthy human individuals (dated by TCRdb to the early 2020s). Study-level background: Three men and a couple of women, aged 18 to 49 years, made up the cohort. To increase sequencing depth and limit assay-specific biases, TCR repertoire library preparation and sequencing were carried out by different laboratories using diverse techniques. To estimate repertoire size and how much clonotype sharing occurs between individuals, the study deeply sequenced the blood TCR repertoires of five healthy adults. Each donor's leukapheresis produced roughly between about 0.9 and 9.5 billion PBMCs.

Reading the germline V gene (reference sequence) gives CDR1 MNHNY and CDR2 SVGAGI. V is pruned by 0 bases and J by 6 bases, leaving 6 bases of the junction without a gene match. The CDR3 covers 16 residues, taking in both the cysteine and the phenylalanine. Only the CDR3 portion is preserved as DNA: 48 bases, with reading frame beginning at the first base. Using the deep immunoSEQ assay, multiplex PCR amplified TCR CDR3 regions from genomic DNA. Extracted genomic DNA from each cell subset was spread evenly across all wells of several immunoSEQ 96-well plates, with each plate serving as a replicate. For unsorted PBMC, each replicate PCR was loaded with about 270 ng genomic DNA, equivalent to tens of thousands of T cell genomes. Ten immunoSEQ deep assay plates were used to sequence the unsorted PBMC genomic DNA. Purified libraries were measured with a Qubit 3.0 fluorometer, size-checked on a Bioanalyzer 2100, and measured again with the KAPA Library Quantification kit. Every immunoSEQ 96-well plate was sequenced on a dedicated single-read 150-cycle Illumina NextSeq 550 flow cell. For the original study's pipeline: Because the immunoSEQ output included only junctional sequences and no quality scores, the filtering could not be the same as the filtering used for full-length reads. To assign V/J genes and CDR3, sequences were annotated against IMGT germline references using PyIR, a Python wrapper for IgBLAST v1.9. Reads were removed for weak V/J assignments (E-value above 1e-6), missing CDR3, stop codons, out-of-frame junctions, or ambiguous translated residues. V3J clonotypes were defined as sequences sharing an identical inferred V gene, J gene, and CDR3 amino acid sequence. Percentage overlap between repertoires was computed as shared unique clonotypes divided by the size of the smaller repertoire. Richness of each repertoire was evaluated using RTK rarefaction, the Chao1 estimator, and Recon v2.1 estimates of unobserved clonotypes. TCRdb stores this immuneACCESS table with in-frame sequences only. Part of the clones is absent; in the studies checked, under half of the shortfall reflects unresolved V genes, and no reason is known for the rest. V and J calls and clone size are as listed in that table; D and trimming were resolved from the DNA. This sample is represented by about 500,000 clones; 75% to 80% of them were singletons. About 11% of the sample belongs to the ten largest clones.

Points the paper makes about the study in general: The small number of donors limited the genetic and exposure-history diversity represented. Sampling was restricted to blood, and TCR repertoires in tissues likely differ from the TCR repertoires found in blood. Pairwise subsampling indicated that sequencing depth was expected to affect the degree of clonotype sharing among donors.

For this clone: Which antigen it targets is not known. No base-level quality is on record; no much larger clone is a single base apart.

Donors were healthy HIV-negative adults with no recently reported acute infections or vaccinations. Only Caucasian adults living in Nashville, Tennessee, USA were represented among the donors. For unsorted samples, roughly 90 million PBMCs were counted, and genomic DNA was extracted using the QIAamp DNA Blood Mini kit. After blood collection by leukapheresis, PBMCs were isolated using Ficoll-Histopaque density gradient centrifugation and then cryopreserved in the vapor phase of liquid nitrogen. The sequence was collected from a woman between 40 and 55 years old in good health. Some clones in this sample may be carry-over from other donors' samples. The rearranged segments are TRBV6-6 and TRBJ1-5, with 9 bases in between that match TRBD1. The sample consisted of PBMCs. The CDR3 protein sequence reads: CASSYSFDRGGQPQHF. The nucleotide sequence is given as TGTGCCAGCAGTTACTCTTTCGACAGGGGGGGTCAGCCCCAGCATTTT.